This T cell receptor beta chain was retrieved from a study of identical twins. A universal primer binding site was introduced by template switching. The final cDNA contained unique molecular identifiers. TCRdb ran MiXCR on the 5' RACE reads and lists one entry per CDR3 protein. The table lists 450,000 to 650,000 distinct CDR3 sequences, nearly 15% of them singletons, with nearly 0.45% in the top ten. With respect to this clonotype: Its target is not known.

The study, taken as a whole, reports: Insertion counts were lower in abundant cord blood beta clonotypes, a trend that memory repertoires did not show.

The CDR3 has 18 residues. The J segment lost 7 bases and the V segment lost 1 base, leaving 9 bases of the junction unmatched. Looked up from germline, CDR1 is SGHRS and CDR2 is YFSETQ. The same specimen was also included in a second study, on yellow fever vaccine responses in identical twins. That source notes: Twins reportedly appeared to share part of their vaccine T cell response while keeping part individual.

The sequencing input was CD4+ T cells sorted from blood. The chain recombines TRBV5-1 with TRBJ2-1, with TRBD2 matching over 15 bases. The sequence was collected from a woman aged 18-29 years in good health. CDR3 sequence reads: CASSLWTSGRGLLNEQFF. The CDR3 bases are TGCGCCAGCAGCTTGTGGACTAGCGGGAGGGGACTGTTAAATGAGCAGTTCTTC.